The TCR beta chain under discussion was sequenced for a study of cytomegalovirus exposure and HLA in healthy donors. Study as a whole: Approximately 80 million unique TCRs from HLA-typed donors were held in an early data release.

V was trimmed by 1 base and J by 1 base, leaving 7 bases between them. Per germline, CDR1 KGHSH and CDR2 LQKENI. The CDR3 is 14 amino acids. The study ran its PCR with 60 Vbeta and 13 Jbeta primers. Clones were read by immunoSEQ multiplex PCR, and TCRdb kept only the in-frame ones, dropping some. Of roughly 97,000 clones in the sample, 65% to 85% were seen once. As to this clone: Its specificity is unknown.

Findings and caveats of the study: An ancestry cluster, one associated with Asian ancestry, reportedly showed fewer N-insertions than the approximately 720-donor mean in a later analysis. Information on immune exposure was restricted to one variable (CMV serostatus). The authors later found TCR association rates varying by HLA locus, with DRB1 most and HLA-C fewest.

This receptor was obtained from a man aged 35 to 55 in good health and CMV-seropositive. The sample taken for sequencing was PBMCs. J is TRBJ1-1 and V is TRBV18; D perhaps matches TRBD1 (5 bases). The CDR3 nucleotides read TGTGCCAGCTCACCACTAACAGGGAACACTGAAGCTTTCTTT. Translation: CASSPLTGNTEAFF. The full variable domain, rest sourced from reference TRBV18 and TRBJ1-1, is NAGVMQNPRHLVRRRGQEARLRCSPMKGHSHVYWYRQLPEEGLKFMVYLQKENIIDESGMPKERFSAEFPKEGPSILRIQQVVRGDSAAYFCASSPLTGNTEAFFGQGTRLTVV.